This T cell receptor beta chain was retrieved from a study of blood T cell repertoires in COVID-19. CDR3 length: 14 residues. Germline V gives CDR1 SGHTA, CDR2 FQGNSA. Trimming cost V 5 bases and J 3 bases, with 12 bases left between them. Original analysis: Using reference gene primer amplification, nucleated cell counts were estimated. The data were produced by immunoSEQ multiplex PCR, yet TCRdb's version contains in-frame clones alone and is incomplete. V, J and clone size were drawn from that table, and D and trimming were deduced from the DNA. The sample carries fewer than 180,000 clones, roughly 82% recorded once.

The chain joins TRBV7-2 to TRBJ2-3, with D unresolved. This clonotype originated in a man in his 70s with acute or convalescent COVID-19. Sequenced input: peripheral blood. In nucleotides, the CDR3 is TGTGCCAGCAGCAACCCCCCCAGTACAGATACGCAGTATTTT. The encoded protein is CASSNPPSTDTQYF.